The 18 T cell receptor beta chains below come from one sample, sequenced in a study of shared clonotypes between healthy human individuals (dated by TCRdb to the early 2020s). Library generation was performed with the immunoSEQ multiplex PCR assay. This is the immuneACCESS table as TCRdb keeps it, with only in-frame sequences that have V and J called. A part of the clones is gone; compared with another copy, unresolved V genes explain less than half, and the rest is unexplained. For this sample the table gives 1 million to 1.3 million clones, of which 75% to 85% were detected only once. Together, the top ten hold more than 0.55% of the sample. Sequenced material: memory CD4+ T cells from PBMCs. This specimen's cell subset or site label, per the study, means: CD45RA-negative fraction. The source of these receptors is a man aged 18 to 29 in good health. Some clones in this sample may be carry-over from other donors' samples.

This clone is a singleton in its sample. The V call is TRBV2, the J call TRBJ2-2; the D is unclear. V was trimmed by 4 bases and J by 2 bases, leaving 8 bases between them. Germline V lookup: CDR1 SNHLY, CDR2 FYNNEI. The CDR3 sequence is 14 residues long. For the CDR3, the DNA is TGTGCCAGCAGTGTGTACAGAAACACCGGGGAGCTGTTTTTT. It specifies CASSVYRNTGELFF.

The chain carries TRBV6-1 and TRBJ1-5; no definite D call. The V gene's germline CDR1 is MNHNS and CDR2 SASEGT. The CDR3 has 14 residues. V lost 8 bases, J lost 3 bases, and 14 bases lay in between. Written as DNA, the CDR3 is TGTGCCAGCGGAAGGGAGGTGAACAATCAGCCCCAGCATTTT. Its protein product is CASGREVNNQPQHF.

The rearrangement joins TRBV6-4 to TRBJ1-3; weak D call: TRBD1 (6 bases). The germline V and J ends were trimmed by 0 bases and 0 bases, with 18 bases remaining between them. The CDR3 totals 19 residues. The germline V gene has CDR1 MRHNA and CDR2 SNTAGT. The CDR3 loop reads CASSDSGPGQTGSGNTIYF. The CDR3 coding sequence is TGTGCCAGCAGTGACTCGGGGCCAGGACAGACGGGCTCTGGAAACACCATATATTTT.

The genes are TRBV25-1 and TRBJ2-3; D unclear. CDR1 and CDR2 from the germline V gene are MGHDK and SYGVNS. The CDR3 covers 13 residues. V lost 0 bases and J lost 3, with 4 bases in between. The CDR3 DNA reads as TGTGCCAGCAGTGAATATGCGACAGATACGCAGTATTTT. Translation: CASSEYATDTQYF.

The V call is TRBV9, the J call TRBJ1-2; unclear D gene. This CDR3 is 13 amino acids long. Germline loops: CDR1 SGDLS, CDR2 YYNGEE. The ends were cut back, 0 bases at V and 8 bases at J, with 11 bases in the middle. The CDR3 bases are TGTGCCAGCAGCGTAGGACCCGTATGGGGCTACACCTTC. Translating it yields CASSVGPVWGYTF.

V usage is TRBV19 and J usage is TRBJ2-3; D perhaps matches TRBD1 (7 bases). This CDR3 comprises 14 residues. Trimming took 6 bases from V and 3 from J, leaving 13 bases between them. CDR1 and CDR2 (germline): LNHDA, SQIVND (reference sequence). The CDR3 region has the DNA TGTGCCAGTAGCACAGGGGCGGGGACAGATACGCAGTATTTT. This encodes CASSTGAGTDTQYF.

The genes are TRBV7-3 and TRBJ1-1; D gene unclear. V lost 3 bases and J lost 3, with 11 bases in between. CDR1 and CDR2 from the germline V gene are SGHTA and FQGTGA. The CDR3 extends over 14 amino acids. CDR3 DNA: TGTGCCAGCAGCTTCATGGGGTCGGACACTGAAGCTTTCTTT. Protein sequence: CASSFMGSDTEAFF. The whole variable domain, filled in from reference TRBV7-3 and TRBJ1-1, reads GAGVSQTPSNKVTEKGKYVELRCDPISGHTALYWYRQSLGQGPEFLIYFQGTGAADDSGLPNDRFFAVRPEGSVSTLKIQRTERGDSAVYLCASSFMGSDTEAFFGQGTRLTVV.

The gene calls are TRBV7-2 and TRBJ2-5; unclear D gene. V lost 3 bases and J 1 base, leaving 6 bases between the germline ends. The CDR3 runs to 13 residues. The germline V gene encodes CDR1 SGHTA and CDR2 FQGNSA. The CDR3 sequence: CASSFIRQETQYF. The CDR3 DNA reads as TGTGCCAGCAGCTTTATACGCCAAGAGACCCAGTACTTC.

This sequence joins TRBV11-3 and TRBJ2-1, with TRBD2 matching over 10 bases. Trimming at V came to 2 bases and at J to 6 bases, leaving 7 bases not matched to a gene. The germline gives CDR1 SGHNT, CDR2 YENEEA. This CDR3 is 16 amino acids long. CDR3 in amino acids: CASSLSLPSGSNEQFF. The CDR3 DNA follows: TGTGCCAGCAGCTTAAGTCTGCCTAGCGGGAGCAATGAGCAGTTCTTC.

The gene calls are TRBV27 and TRBJ1-3; TRBD1 matches at 7 bases. The germline V gene has CDR1 MNHEY and CDR2 SMNVEV (reference sequence). The CDR3 covers 15 residues. V dropped 1 base and J dropped 4; count of bases not matched to a gene: 4. This chain's CDR3 is CASSLFTGEGNTIYF. For the CDR3, the DNA is TGTGCCAGCAGTTTATTCACAGGGGAGGGAAACACCATATATTTT.

A word on this clone: This same CDR3 is encoded by further DNA sequences in the sample. CDR3 region: CAWSVREGQPQHF. The CDR3, as DNA: TGTGCCTGGAGTGTACGGGAGGGGCAGCCCCAGCATTTT. The chain links TRBV30 to TRBJ1-5; TRBD1 is a possible D gene (5 bases). Germline V lookup: CDR1 GTSNPN, CDR2 SVGIG (reference sequence). This CDR3 region has 13 residues. The V and J ends lost 0 bases and 7 bases respectively, with 10 bases between them.

V and J are TRBV28 and TRBJ1-4, with 11 bases identical to TRBD1. CDR1 MDHEN and CDR2 SYDVKM come from the germline V gene. The CDR3 runs 14 residues. With V trimmed by 10 bases and J by 2 bases, 3 bases remained unmatched. CDR3 nucleotide sequence: TGTGCCACCGGACAGGGGGCGACTAATGAAAAACTGTTTTTT. This encodes CATGQGATNEKLFF. The entire variable domain, with the rest obtained from reference TRBV28 and TRBJ1-4, is as follows: DVKVTQSSRYLVKRTGEKVFLECVQDMDHENMFWYRQDPGLGLRLIYFSYDVKMKEKGDIPEGYSVSREKKERFSLILESASTNQTSMYLCATGQGATNEKLFFGSGTQLSVL.

This clone was detected only a few times. V and J are TRBV25-1 and TRBJ1-3; 7 bases map to TRBD1. The germline V gene has CDR1 MGHDK and CDR2 SYGVNS. The CDR3 covers 17 residues. V was clipped by 5 bases and J by 0 bases; unmatched bases: 10. As DNA, the CDR3 is TGTGCCAGCAGTACCCGGACAGGAGAGAGCTCTGGAAACACCATATATTTT. It specifies CASSTRTGESSGNTIYF. Together with reference TRBV25-1 and TRBJ1-3, the CDR3 gives the full variable domain: EADIYQTPRYLVIGTGKKITLECSQTMGHDKMYWYQQDPGMELHLIHYSYGVNSTEKGDLSSESTVSRIRTEHFPLTLESARPSHTSQYLCASSTRTGESSGNTIYFGEGSWLTVV.

CDR3 in amino acids: CASSQNTGTGGQETQYF. CDR3 DNA: TGCGCCAGCAGCCAAAACACTGGGACAGGCGGCCAAGAGACCCAGTACTTC. This chain uses TRBV4-1 with TRBJ2-5, with TRBD1 identical over 8 bases. V was pared by 2 bases and J by 1 base, with 9 bases of the junction left unmatched. CDR1 is MGHRA, CDR2 YSYEKL, per germline. The CDR3 spans 17 residues.

A note on this clone: The junction differs from germline at one of its ends, possibly a read error. The chain has TRBV7-9 and TRBJ2-4, with a weak D call TRBD2 (5 bases). CDR1 is SEHNR, CDR2 FQNEAQ, per germline (reference sequence). There are 15 residues in the CDR3. This CDR3 is CASSLAVPAKNIQYF. The CDR3 nucleotides read TGTGCCAGCAGCCTAGCCGTCCCGGCCAAAAACATTCAGTACTTC.

The chain links TRBV7-9 to TRBJ2-5; 7 bases are shared with TRBD1. The CDR3 loop spans 13 amino acids. Germline lookup yields CDR1 SEHNR and CDR2 FQNEAQ (reference sequence). V was clipped by 6 bases and J by 5 bases; unmatched bases: 6. The CDR3 nucleotides read TGTGCCAGCAGTAAGGGGGCGAAGGAGACCCAGTACTTC. It codes for CASSKGAKETQYF.

The chain joins TRBV27 to TRBJ1-4, with D perhaps matching TRBD1 (6 bases). The CDR3 is made up of 14 amino acids. Germline V lookup: CDR1 MNHEY, CDR2 SMNVEV (reference sequence). The germline V and J ends were trimmed by 6 bases and 8 bases, with 16 bases remaining between them. The CDR3 bases are TGTGCCAGCAGCACAGGGAGAAGTGGCGAAAAACTGTTTTTT. This gives the protein CASSTGRSGEKLFF.

The rearrangement links TRBV6-6 to TRBJ2-7, with 14 positions matching TRBD2. The ends lost 6 bases at V and 3 bases at J; junction bases unmatched: 7. Per germline, CDR1 MNHNY and CDR2 SVGAGI (reference sequence). The CDR3 runs 16 residues. CDR3 bases: TGTGCCAGCAGCGACCCGGGACTAGCGGGAGACTACGAGCAGTACTTC. Translating it yields CASSDPGLAGDYEQYF.